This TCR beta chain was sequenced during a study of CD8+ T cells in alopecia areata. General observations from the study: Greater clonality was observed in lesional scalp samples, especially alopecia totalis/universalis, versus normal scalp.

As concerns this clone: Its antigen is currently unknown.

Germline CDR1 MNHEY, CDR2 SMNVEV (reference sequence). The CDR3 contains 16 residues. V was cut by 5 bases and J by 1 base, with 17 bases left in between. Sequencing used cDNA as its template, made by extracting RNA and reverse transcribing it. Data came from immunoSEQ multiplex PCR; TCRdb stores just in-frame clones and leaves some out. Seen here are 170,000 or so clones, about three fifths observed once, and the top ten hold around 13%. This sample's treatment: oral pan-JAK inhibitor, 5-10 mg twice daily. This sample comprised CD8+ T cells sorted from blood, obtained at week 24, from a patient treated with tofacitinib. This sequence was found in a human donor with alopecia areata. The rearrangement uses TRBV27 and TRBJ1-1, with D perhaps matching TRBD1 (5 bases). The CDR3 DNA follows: TGTGCCAGCAGTCCCCGCGGGGACTTTTGGAACACTGAAGCTTTCTTT. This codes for CASSPRGDFWNTEAFF.